These T cell receptor beta chains were read from a single sample in a study of blood T cell repertoires in COVID-19. Clones were read by immunoSEQ multiplex PCR, and TCRdb kept only the in-frame ones, dropping some. This table holds approximately 52,000 clones, approximately 86% found once. Input material: peripheral blood. The receptors here all came from a man in his 60s with acute or convalescent COVID-19. Each CDR3 is given with its conserved first and last residue. The D gene is left open where the match is weak. Only part of the rows carry a size: once, few, many, or a class if the clone is expanded.

J gene: TRBJ1-5
clone size: -
V gene: TRBV2
D gene: TRBD1
CDR3 protein: CASSVKTGQGSNQPQHF
CDR3 DNA: TGTGCCAGCAGTGTAAAAACGGGACAGGGTAGCAATCAGCCCCAGCATTTT

J gene: TRBJ2-3
clone size: -
V gene: TRBV5-1
D gene: -
CDR3 protein: CASSLGSGGTTDTQYF
CDR3 DNA: TGCGCCAGCAGCTTGGGGTCGGGGGGCACCACAGATACGCAGTATTTT

J gene: TRBJ1-1
clone size: -
V gene: TRBV29-1
D gene: -
CDR3 protein: CSVGRDTEAFF
CDR3 DNA: TGCAGCGTTGGGAGGGACACTGAAGCTTTCTTT

J gene: TRBJ1-3
clone size: -
V gene: TRBV28
D gene: -
CDR3 protein: CASIGGFDSGNTIYF
CDR3 DNA: TGTGCCAGCATCGGAGGTTTCGACTCTGGAAACACCATATATTTT

J gene: TRBJ1-2
clone size: -
V gene: TRBV2
D gene: TRBD1
CDR3 protein: CASRGDRGYGYTF
CDR3 DNA: TGTGCCAGCAGGGGGGACAGGGGCTATGGCTACACCTTC

J gene: TRBJ2-2
clone size: -
V gene: TRBV5-6
D gene: TRBD1
CDR3 protein: CASSWLRTGANTGELFF
CDR3 DNA: TGTGCCAGCAGCTGGTTAAGGACAGGAGCGAACACCGGGGAGCTGTTTTTT

J gene: TRBJ2-7
clone size: -
V gene: TRBV7-9
D gene: -
CDR3 protein: CASSLGALSSYEQYF
CDR3 DNA: TGTGCCAGCAGCTTAGGAGCCTTGAGCTCCTACGAGCAGTACTTC

J gene: TRBJ2-3
clone size: -
V gene: TRBV6-5
D gene: TRBD2
CDR3 protein: CASSSVAGGPTDTQYF
CDR3 DNA: TGTGCCAGCAGTTCAGTAGCGGGGGGCCCCACAGATACGCAGTATTTT

J gene: TRBJ2-6
clone size: once
V gene: TRBV7-8
D gene: TRBD1
CDR3 protein: CASSDRRGQATSSGANVLTF
CDR3 DNA: TGTGCCAGCAGCGATAGACGGGGACAGGCGACTAGCTCTGGGGCCAACGTCCTGACTTTC

J gene: TRBJ1-2
clone size: -
V gene: TRBV3-1/TRBV3-2
D gene: -
CDR3 protein: CASSQGVGGDYGYTF
CDR3 DNA: TGTGCCAGCAGCCAAGGGGTCGGGGGTGACTATGGCTACACCTTC

J gene: TRBJ2-2
clone size: -
V gene: TRBV5-4
D gene: TRBD2
CDR3 protein: CASSLGSLAGGPGELFF
CDR3 DNA: TGTGCCAGCAGCTTGGGTTCTCTTGCGGGGGGGCCCGGGGAGCTGTTTTTT

J gene: TRBJ2-7
clone size: -
V gene: TRBV28
D gene: -
CDR3 protein: CASSLRQLAYEQYF
CDR3 DNA: TGTGCCAGCAGTTTAAGACAGTTAGCCTACGAGCAGTACTTC

J gene: TRBJ2-5
clone size: few
V gene: TRBV4-2
D gene: -
CDR3 protein: CASSQEWRAEETQYF
CDR3 DNA: TGTGCCAGCAGCCAAGAATGGCGAGCGGAAGAGACCCAGTACTTC

J gene: TRBJ1-2
clone size: once
V gene: TRBV6-5
D gene: TRBD1
CDR3 protein: CASRAGQGVDYGYTF
CDR3 DNA: TGTGCCAGCAGGGCGGGACAGGGAGTGGACTATGGCTACACCTTC

J gene: TRBJ1-1
clone size: -
V gene: TRBV2
D gene: TRBD1
CDR3 protein: CASSEGTGPEAFF
CDR3 DNA: TGTGCCAGCAGTGAGGGGACAGGGCCTGAAGCTTTCTTT